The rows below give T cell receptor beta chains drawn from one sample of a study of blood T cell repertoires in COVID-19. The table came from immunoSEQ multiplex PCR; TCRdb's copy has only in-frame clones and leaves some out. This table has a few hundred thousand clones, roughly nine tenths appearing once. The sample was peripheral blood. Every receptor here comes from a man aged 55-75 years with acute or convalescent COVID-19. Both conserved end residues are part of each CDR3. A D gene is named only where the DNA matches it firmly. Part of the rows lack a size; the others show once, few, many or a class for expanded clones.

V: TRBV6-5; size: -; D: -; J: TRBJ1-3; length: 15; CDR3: CASSIDRFIGNTIYF; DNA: TGTGCCAGCAGCATCGACAGGTTTATCGGAAACACCATATATTTT
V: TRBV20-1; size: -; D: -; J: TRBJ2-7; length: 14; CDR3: CSASSGDWRGEQYF; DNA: TGCAGTGCTAGTTCGGGGGACTGGCGTGGAGAGCAGTACTTC
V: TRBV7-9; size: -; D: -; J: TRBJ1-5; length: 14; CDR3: CASSFLGSNQPQHF; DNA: TGTGCCAGCAGCTTTCTCGGTAGCAATCAGCCCCAGCATTTT
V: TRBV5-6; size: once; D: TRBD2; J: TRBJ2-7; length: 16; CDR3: CASSPLPRGRVYEQYF; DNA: TGTGCCAGCAGCCCCCTCCCCCGCGGGAGAGTCTACGAGCAGTACTTC
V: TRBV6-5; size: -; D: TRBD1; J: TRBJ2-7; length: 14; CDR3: CASSRTGTTYEQYF; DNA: TGTGCCAGCAGTCGGACAGGGACGACCTACGAGCAGTACTTC
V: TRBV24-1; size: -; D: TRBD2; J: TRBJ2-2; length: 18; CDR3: CATSDPLAGGPDGGELFF; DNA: TGTGCCACCAGTGATCCTCTAGCGGGAGGGCCGGATGGCGGGGAGCTGTTTTTT
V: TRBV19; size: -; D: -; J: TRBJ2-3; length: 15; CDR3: CASSIARKDTDTQYF; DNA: TGTGCCAGTAGTATAGCGCGGAAGGACACAGATACGCAGTATTTT
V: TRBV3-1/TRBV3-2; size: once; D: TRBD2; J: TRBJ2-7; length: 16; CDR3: CASSQLPGGRLHEQYF; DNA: TGTGCCAGCAGCCAGCTACCGGGAGGGCGACTCCACGAGCAGTACTTC
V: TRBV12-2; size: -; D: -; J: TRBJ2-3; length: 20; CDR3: CASRSAFRGLAGETADTQYF; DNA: TGTGCAAGTCGCTCCGCGTTTAGGGGACTAGCGGGAGAAACGGCAGATACGCAGTATTTT
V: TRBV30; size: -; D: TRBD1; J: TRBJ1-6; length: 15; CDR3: CAWSASRTGDSPLHF; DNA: TGTGCCTGGAGTGCTTCCAGGACAGGGGATTCACCCCTCCACTTT
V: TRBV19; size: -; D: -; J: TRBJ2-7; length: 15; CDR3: CASSIFEGSSYEQYF; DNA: TGTGCCAGTAGTATATTTGAGGGATCCTCCTACGAGCAGTACTTC
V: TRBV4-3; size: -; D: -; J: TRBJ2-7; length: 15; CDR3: CASSQAGTVSYEQYF; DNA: TGCGCCAGCAGCCAAGCCGGGACTGTCTCCTACGAGCAGTACTTC
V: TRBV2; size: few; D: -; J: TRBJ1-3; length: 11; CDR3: CASSVGNTIYF; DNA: TGTGCCAGCAGTGTAGGAAACACCATATATTTT
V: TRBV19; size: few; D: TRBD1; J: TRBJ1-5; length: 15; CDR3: CASSGPGTGNQPQHF; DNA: TGTGCCAGTAGTGGACCCGGGACAGGGAATCAGCCCCAGCATTTT
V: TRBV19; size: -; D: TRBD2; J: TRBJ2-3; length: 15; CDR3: CASRGRGGPGDTQYF; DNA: TGTGCCAGTAGAGGAAGGGGAGGGCCGGGAGATACGCAGTATTTT
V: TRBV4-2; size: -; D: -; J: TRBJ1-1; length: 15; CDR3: CASSQEPVSGTEAFF; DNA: TGTGCCAGCAGCCAAGAACCGGTATCGGGCACTGAAGCTTTCTTT
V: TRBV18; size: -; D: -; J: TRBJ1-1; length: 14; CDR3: CASSPGPLNTEAFF; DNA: TGTGCCAGCTCACCAGGGCCGTTGAACACTGAAGCTTTCTTT
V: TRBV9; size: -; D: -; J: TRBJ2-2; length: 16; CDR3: CASSALGTPVTGELFF; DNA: TGTGCCAGCAGCGCCCTCGGGACTCCCGTCACCGGGGAGCTGTTTTTT
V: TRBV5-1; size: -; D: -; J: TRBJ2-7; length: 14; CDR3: CASSHERGFYEQYF; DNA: TGCGCCAGCAGCCACGAGAGGGGGTTCTACGAGCAGTACTTC
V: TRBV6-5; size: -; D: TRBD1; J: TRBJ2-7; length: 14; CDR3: CASTSGQDISEQYF; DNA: TGTGCCAGCACCTCAGGACAGGATATTTCCGAGCAGTACTTC
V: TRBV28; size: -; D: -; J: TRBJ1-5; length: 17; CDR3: CASSSTHLRQGNQPQHF; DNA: TGTGCCAGCAGTTCCACCCACCTTCGACAGGGCAATCAGCCCCAGCATTTT
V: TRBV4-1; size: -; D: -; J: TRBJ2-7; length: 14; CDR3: CASSHLGSSYEQYF; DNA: TGCGCCAGCAGCCACCTCGGGAGCTCCTACGAGCAGTACTTC
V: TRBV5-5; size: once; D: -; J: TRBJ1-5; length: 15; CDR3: CASSLGAARNQPQHF; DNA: TGTGCCAGCAGCTTGGGGGCAGCCCGCAATCAGCCCCAGCATTTT
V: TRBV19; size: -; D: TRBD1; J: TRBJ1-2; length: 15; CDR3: CASSRTGLGNYGYTF; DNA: TGTGCCAGTAGTCGGACAGGCTTAGGGAACTATGGCTACACCTTC
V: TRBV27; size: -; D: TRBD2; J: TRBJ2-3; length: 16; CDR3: CASSFSASGYTDTQYF; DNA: TGTGCCAGCAGTTTTTCGGCTAGCGGGTATACAGATACGCAGTATTTT
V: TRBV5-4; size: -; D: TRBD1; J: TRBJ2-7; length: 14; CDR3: CASTPGTGGYEQYF; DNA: TGTGCCAGCACCCCGGGGACAGGGGGCTACGAGCAGTACTTC
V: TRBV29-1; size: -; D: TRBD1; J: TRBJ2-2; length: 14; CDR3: CSVSVQGLTGELFF; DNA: TGCAGCGTTAGTGTACAGGGGCTCACCGGGGAGCTGTTTTTT
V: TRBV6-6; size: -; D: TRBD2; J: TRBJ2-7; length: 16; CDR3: CASSYSSSGRLAEQYF; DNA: TGTGCCAGCAGTTACTCGAGCAGCGGGAGGCTTGCCGAGCAGTACTTC
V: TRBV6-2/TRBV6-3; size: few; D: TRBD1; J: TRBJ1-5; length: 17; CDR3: CASSYGRDSVSNQPQHF; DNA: TGTGCCAGCAGTTACGGGCGGGACAGCGTCAGCAATCAGCCCCAGCATTTT
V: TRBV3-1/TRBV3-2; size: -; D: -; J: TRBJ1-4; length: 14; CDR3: CASASGSTNEKLFF; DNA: TGTGCCAGCGCCAGCGGTTCAACTAATGAAAAACTGTTTTTT
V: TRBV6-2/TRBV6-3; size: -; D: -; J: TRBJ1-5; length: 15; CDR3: CASSGDQGLNQPQHF; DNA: TGTGCCAGCAGTGGCGATCAGGGCCTCAATCAGCCCCAGCATTTT
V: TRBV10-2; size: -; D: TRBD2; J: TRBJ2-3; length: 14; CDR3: CTSQAGGPGDTQYF; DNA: TGCACCAGCCAAGCGGGAGGGCCAGGAGATACGCAGTATTTT
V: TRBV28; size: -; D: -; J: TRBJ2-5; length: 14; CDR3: CATRGTRHQETQYF; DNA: TGTGCCACCAGGGGGACTAGGCATCAAGAGACCCAGTACTTC
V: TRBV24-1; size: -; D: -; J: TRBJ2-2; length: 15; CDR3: CATSRSLTNTGELFF; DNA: TGTGCCACCAGTAGAAGCCTAACGAACACCGGGGAGCTGTTTTTT
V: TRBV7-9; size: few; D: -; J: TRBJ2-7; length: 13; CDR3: CASSFGPEREQYF; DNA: TGTGCCAGCAGCTTTGGGCCAGAGCGGGAGCAGTACTTC
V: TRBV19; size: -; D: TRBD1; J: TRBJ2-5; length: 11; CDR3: CASRTGETQYF; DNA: TGTGCCAGTCGGACAGGGGAGACCCAGTACTTC
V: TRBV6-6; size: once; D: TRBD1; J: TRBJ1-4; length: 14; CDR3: CASSPGQINEKLFF; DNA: TGTGCCAGCAGCCCGGGACAGATTAATGAAAAACTGTTTTTT
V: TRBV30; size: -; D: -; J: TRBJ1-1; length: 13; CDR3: CAWRTTKDTEAFF; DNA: TGTGCCTGGAGAACGACAAAGGACACTGAAGCTTTCTTT
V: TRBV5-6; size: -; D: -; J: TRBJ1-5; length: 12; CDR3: CASRPRMRAQHF; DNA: TGTGCCAGCAGGCCACGGATGAGGGCCCAGCATTTT
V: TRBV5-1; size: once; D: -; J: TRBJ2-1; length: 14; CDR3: CASSLLRILDEQFF; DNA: TGCGCCAGCAGCTTGCTCAGGATTTTGGATGAGCAGTTCTTC
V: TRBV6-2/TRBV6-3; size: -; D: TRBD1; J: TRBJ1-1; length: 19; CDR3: CASSPYLQGTGVMNTEAFF; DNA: TGTGCCAGCAGTCCCTATTTACAGGGGACGGGGGTTATGAACACTGAAGCTTTCTTT
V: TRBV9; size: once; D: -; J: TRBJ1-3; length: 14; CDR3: CARLPGVSGNTIYF; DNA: TGTGCCAGACTTCCCGGGGTCTCTGGAAACACCATATATTTT
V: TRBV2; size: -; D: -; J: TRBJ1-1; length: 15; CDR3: CASSERGGPYTEAFF; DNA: TGTGCCAGCAGTGAACGGGGGGGGCCGTACACTGAAGCTTTCTTT
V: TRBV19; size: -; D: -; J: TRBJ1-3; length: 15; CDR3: CASSMRSRSGNTIYF; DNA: TGTGCCAGTAGTATGCGTTCCCGCTCTGGAAACACCATATATTTT
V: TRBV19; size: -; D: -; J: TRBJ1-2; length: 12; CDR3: CASSEDRYGYTF; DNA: TGTGCCAGTAGTGAAGACAGATATGGCTACACCTTC
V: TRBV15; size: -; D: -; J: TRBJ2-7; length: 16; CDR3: CATSRDIQGLTREQYF; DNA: TGTGCCACCAGCAGAGATATCCAGGGCTTAACGAGGGAGCAGTACTTC
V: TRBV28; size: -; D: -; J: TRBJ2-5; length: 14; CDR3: CASRPSPGSETQYF; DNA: TGTGCCAGCAGACCCTCCCCGGGTAGTGAGACCCAGTACTTC
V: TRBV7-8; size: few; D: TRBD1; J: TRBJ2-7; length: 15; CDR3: CASRVEGDSSYEQYF; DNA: TGTGCCAGCAGGGTTGAAGGGGACAGCTCCTACGAGCAGTACTTC
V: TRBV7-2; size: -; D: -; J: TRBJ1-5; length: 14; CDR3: CASSPGLRNQPQHF; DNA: TGTGCCAGCAGCCCAGGACTGAGAAATCAGCCCCAGCATTTT
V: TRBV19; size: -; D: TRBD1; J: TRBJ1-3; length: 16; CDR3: CASRKGTGDSGNTIYF; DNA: TGTGCCAGTAGAAAAGGGACAGGGGACTCTGGAAACACCATATATTTT
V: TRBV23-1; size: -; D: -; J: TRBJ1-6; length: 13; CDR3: CASSRFTVLTLHF; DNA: TGCGCCAGCAGTCGCTTTACAGTGCTAACCCTCCACTTT
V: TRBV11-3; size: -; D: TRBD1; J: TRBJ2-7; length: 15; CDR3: CASSSARDRGYEQYF; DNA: TGTGCCAGCAGCTCGGCCCGGGACAGGGGATACGAGCAGTACTTC
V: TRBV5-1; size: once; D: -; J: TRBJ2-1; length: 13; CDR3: CASTRLGNNEQFF; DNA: TGCGCCAGCACCAGACTAGGGAACAATGAGCAGTTCTTC
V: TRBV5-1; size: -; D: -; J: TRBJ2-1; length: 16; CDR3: CASSLAGGGSYNEQFF; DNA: TGCGCCAGCAGCTTGGCCGGGGGTGGATCCTACAATGAGCAGTTCTTC
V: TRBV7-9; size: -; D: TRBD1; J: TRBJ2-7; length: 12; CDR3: CASGQEVDEQYF; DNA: TGTGCCAGTGGACAGGAGGTCGACGAGCAGTACTTC
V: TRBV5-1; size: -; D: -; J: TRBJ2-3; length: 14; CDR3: CASSLAVSTDTQYF; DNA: TGCGCCAGCAGCTTGGCGGTGAGCACAGATACGCAGTATTTT
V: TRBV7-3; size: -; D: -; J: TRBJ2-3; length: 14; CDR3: CASSLAGSTDTQYF; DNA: TGTGCCAGCAGCTTAGCCGGGAGCACAGATACGCAGTATTTT